Listed below are T cell receptor beta chains from one sample, sequenced in a study of cytomegalovirus exposure and HLA in healthy donors. Clones were sequenced by immunoSEQ multiplex PCR, and TCRdb holds only the in-frame ones, with some missing. The table shows more than 90,000 clones, with over 65% occurring only once. Sequenced input: PBMCs. The receptors were gathered from a woman aged 55-69 years in good health and CMV-seronegative. Both conserved end residues are part of each CDR3. A D gene is named only where the DNA matches it firmly. Rows may omit the clone size; those that give it use once, few, many or a size class.

d_call,clone_size,j_call,v_call,cdr3_aa,cdr3_nt
.,few,TRBJ1-5,TRBV19,CASSPPGGNQPQHF,TGTGCCAGTAGCCCTCCGGGGGGCAATCAGCCCCAGCATTTT
TRBD2,.,TRBJ2-3,TRBV18,CASSGTSGSADTQYF,TGTGCCAGCTCAGGTACTAGCGGGAGCGCAGATACGCAGTATTTT
.,.,TRBJ2-5,TRBV27,CASSLSRTYQETQYF,TGTGCCAGCAGTTTATCGCGAACTTATCAAGAGACCCAGTACTTC
.,.,TRBJ2-3,TRBV7-2,CASSLVREDTQYF,TGTGCCAGCAGCTTAGTACGGGAAGATACGCAGTATTTT
.,.,TRBJ2-3,TRBV5-6,CASSLSFGDTQYF,TGTGCCAGCAGCTTGAGCTTCGGGGATACGCAGTATTTT
.,.,TRBJ1-2,TRBV29-1,CSVEASQGIGGYTF,TGCAGCGTTGAAGCTTCGCAGGGGATAGGGGGCTACACCTTC
.,.,TRBJ1-6,TRBV27,CASKELGAQSPLHF,TGTGCCAGCAAGGAATTAGGGGCCCAGTCACCCCTCCACTTT
TRBD1,.,TRBJ2-1,TRBV9,CASSEGQGAANEQFF,TGTGCCAGCAGCGAGGGACAGGGGGCGGCCAATGAGCAGTTCTTC
TRBD2,few,TRBJ2-1,TRBV15,CATSRDQGGSGNEQFF,TGTGCCACCAGCAGAGATCAGGGCGGGAGCGGCAATGAGCAGTTCTTC
TRBD1,.,TRBJ2-7,TRBV7-6,CASSLDRGPYEQYF,TGTGCCAGCAGCTTGGACAGGGGCCCCTACGAGCAGTACTTC
.,.,TRBJ1-2,TRBV7-9,CASSLHRVANYGYTF,TGTGCCAGCAGCTTACACCGGGTCGCTAACTATGGCTACACCTTC
TRBD2,.,TRBJ2-3,TRBV19,CASSWLAGTDTQYF,TGTGCCAGTAGTTGGCTAGCGGGCACAGATACGCAGTATTTT
.,.,TRBJ1-5,TRBV7-2,CASSLGRDQPQHF,TGTGCCAGCAGCTTAGGCAGGGATCAGCCCCAGCATTTT
TRBD2,.,TRBJ2-7,TRBV4-3,CASSQQLTSGNEQYF,TGCGCCAGCAGCCAACAGTTGACTAGCGGGAATGAGCAGTACTTC
TRBD1,.,TRBJ2-1,TRBV9,CASSVDGTGYNEQFF,TGTGCCAGCAGCGTAGACGGGACAGGGTATAATGAGCAGTTCTTC
.,once,TRBJ2-5,TRBV4-3,CASSQVGGMGTQYF,TGCGCCAGCAGCCAAGTGGGAGGAATGGGGACCCAGTACTTC
TRBD1,.,TRBJ1-2,TRBV18,CASSPGQITYGYTF,TGTGCCAGCTCACCGGGACAGATAACCTATGGCTACACCTTC
TRBD1,.,TRBJ1-5,TRBV6-1,CASKTGGADQPQHF,TGTGCCAGCAAGACAGGGGGTGCCGATCAGCCCCAGCATTTT
TRBD1,.,TRBJ2-1,TRBV18,CASSRNRGLLAGDEQFF,TGTGCCAGCTCCCGAAACAGGGGCCTACTCGCCGGAGATGAGCAGTTCTTC
TRBD1,.,TRBJ1-1,TRBV6-5,CASSWTGGPEAFF,TGTGCCAGCAGTTGGACAGGGGGCCCTGAAGCTTTCTTT
.,.,TRBJ2-2,TRBV19,CATAGRGFEELFF,TGTGCCACTGCGGGACGGGGCTTCGAGGAGCTGTTTTTT
.,.,TRBJ1-5,TRBV30,CAWSQQGVGQPQHF,TGTGCCTGGAGTCAACAGGGAGTGGGCCAGCCCCAGCATTTT
TRBD1,.,TRBJ2-7,TRBV29-1,CSVGYRGRYSYEQYF,TGCAGCGTGGGATACAGGGGGCGTTACTCCTACGAGCAGTACTTC
TRBD1,.,TRBJ2-1,TRBV19,CASSTTGGNEQFF,TGTGCCAGTAGTACAACAGGGGGGAATGAGCAGTTCTTC
.,.,TRBJ2-2,TRBV7-2,CASSLGSGVTGELFF,TGTGCCAGCAGCTTAGGGAGTGGAGTCACCGGGGAGCTGTTTTTT
.,few,TRBJ2-3,TRBV5-4,CASSLDHSTDTQYF,TGTGCCAGCAGCTTGGATCACTCCACAGATACGCAGTATTTT
.,.,TRBJ1-2,TRBV6-6,CASSSYYGYTF,TGTGCCAGCAGTTCGTACTATGGCTACACCTTC
.,.,TRBJ1-6,TRBV30,CAWSYLTVSNSPLHF,TGTGCCTGGAGCTACTTGACAGTCTCGAATTCACCCCTCCACTTT
.,.,TRBJ2-7,TRBV28,CASRGGTNYEQYF,TGTGCCAGCAGAGGCGGGACCAACTACGAGCAGTACTTC
TRBD1,.,TRBJ2-7,TRBV10-1,CASSDGTGGAYEQYF,TGCGCCAGCAGTGATGGGACAGGGGGAGCCTACGAGCAGTACTTC
.,once,TRBJ1-3,TRBV5-6,CASSPDTVSGNTIYF,TGTGCCAGCAGCCCAGACACCGTCTCTGGAAACACCATATATTTT
TRBD2,.,TRBJ2-3,TRBV10-2,CATSGLASRGVTDTQYF,TGCGCCACCTCGGGACTAGCGTCAAGAGGGGTCACAGATACGCAGTATTTT
TRBD1,.,TRBJ1-2,TRBV6-5,CASSPGTGNYGYTF,TGTGCCAGCAGCCCCGGGACAGGGAACTATGGCTACACCTTC
.,.,TRBJ1-1,TRBV25-1,CASSEGGKDTEAFF,TGTGCCAGCAGTGAAGGGGGGAAGGACACTGAAGCTTTCTTT
.,few,TRBJ1-4,TRBV29-1,CSVEGTRGEKLFF,TGCAGCGTTGAGGGGACCAGGGGTGAAAAACTGTTTTTT
TRBD2,.,TRBJ2-3,TRBV5-6,CASSWDYAVSTDTQYF,TGTGCCAGCAGCTGGGACTACGCCGTTAGCACAGATACGCAGTATTTT
TRBD2,.,TRBJ2-5,TRBV12-5,CASGSGLAGWGETQYF,TGTGCTAGTGGTTCGGGACTAGCGGGGTGGGGGGAGACCCAGTACTTC
.,.,TRBJ1-6,TRBV4-3,CASSQGAAEINSPLHF,TGCGCCAGCAGCCAAGGGGCTGCAGAAATTAATTCACCCCTCCACTTT
TRBD1,.,TRBJ1-1,TRBV27,CASSRIDRVGNTEAFF,TGTGCCAGCAGTCGGATCGACAGGGTTGGTAACACTGAAGCTTTCTTT
.,.,TRBJ2-1,TRBV4-3,CASSQDLRTENNEQFF,TGCGCCAGCAGCCAAGATCTCAGGACAGAGAACAATGAGCAGTTCTTC
TRBD1,.,TRBJ1-6,TRBV30,CAWSAGQDNSPLHF,TGTGCCTGGAGCGCGGGACAGGATAATTCACCCCTCCACTTT
TRBD1,.,TRBJ2-1,TRBV4-3,CASSQDWQGADEQFF,TGCGCCAGCAGCCAAGATTGGCAGGGGGCGGATGAGCAGTTCTTC
.,.,TRBJ1-4,TRBV5-4,CASHGTGEKLFF,TGTGCCAGCCATGGAACGGGTGAAAAACTGTTTTTT
.,few,TRBJ2-2,TRBV27,CASTYSGNTGELFF,TGTGCCAGCACCTACTCGGGGAACACCGGGGAGCTGTTTTTT
.,.,TRBJ2-3,TRBV14,CASSLWDSTDTQYF,TGTGCCAGCAGCCTTTGGGACTCCACAGATACGCAGTATTTT
TRBD2,few,TRBJ2-7,TRBV27,CASSLRTSGGVSYEQYF,TGTGCCAGCAGTTTACGGACTAGCGGGGGGGTCTCCTACGAGCAGTACTTC
TRBD1,.,TRBJ2-3,TRBV6-4,CASSQGGFSTDTQYF,TGTGCCAGCAGCCAAGGGGGCTTTAGTACAGATACGCAGTATTTT
TRBD2,.,TRBJ2-2,TRBV13,CASIKGPLAGVTGELFF,TGTGCCAGCATCAAGGGCCCCCTAGCGGGGGTAACCGGGGAGCTGTTTTTT
.,once,TRBJ1-1,TRBV18,CASNRQEMNTEAFF,TGTGCCAGCAATAGACAAGAAATGAACACTGAAGCTTTCTTT
TRBD2,.,TRBJ2-1,TRBV7-9,CASSQLAGYNEQFF,TGTGCCAGCAGCCAGCTAGCGGGGTACAATGAGCAGTTCTTC
TRBD1,once,TRBJ1-5,TRBV6-1,CASSEMTGLNQPQHF,TGTGCCAGCAGTGAAATGACAGGGCTCAATCAGCCCCAGCATTTT
.,.,TRBJ2-2,TRBV14,CASSPLGPTSLNTGELFF,TGTGCCAGCAGCCCCCTGGGGCCCACTTCTCTCAACACCGGGGAGCTGTTTTTT
.,few,TRBJ1-1,TRBV5-5,CASSLDMNTEAFF,TGTGCCAGCAGCTTGGATATGAACACTGAAGCTTTCTTT
TRBD2,.,TRBJ2-7,TRBV6-5,CASSRGVLYEQYF,TGTGCCAGCTCCCGGGGGGTCCTCTACGAGCAGTACTTC
TRBD2,.,TRBJ2-3,TRBV9,CASSVGLAGDTQYF,TGTGCCAGCAGCGTAGGACTAGCGGGAGATACGCAGTATTTT
TRBD2,.,TRBJ2-3,TRBV27,CASSLFGGTDTQYF,TGTGCCAGCAGTTTATTCGGGGGGACAGATACGCAGTATTTT
TRBD1,.,TRBJ1-2,TRBV7-9,CASSPNVGQDYGYTF,TGTGCCAGCAGCCCCAACGTGGGACAGGACTATGGCTACACCTTC
TRBD2,.,TRBJ2-3,TRBV13,CASRAGAGGTDTQYF,TGTGCCAGCAGGGCGGGAGCCGGCGGCACAGATACGCAGTATTTT
TRBD1,.,TRBJ2-1,TRBV11-3,CASSLRGTGARDEQFF,TGTGCCAGCAGCTTAAGGGGGACAGGGGCGCGGGATGAGCAGTTCTTC
.,.,TRBJ1-5,TRBV6-5,CASSSQGNQPQHF,TGTGCCAGCAGTTCCCAGGGGAATCAGCCCCAGCATTTT